The 7 T cell receptor beta chains listed next were all sequenced from one sample in a study of shared clonotypes between healthy human individuals. Clones were read by immunoSEQ multiplex PCR, and TCRdb kept only the in-frame ones, dropping some. The sample lists about 320,000 clones; around 87% were seen once. The sample was memory CD8+ T cells sorted from blood. Subset here: CD45RO+ cells pooled with CCR7-negative TemRA cells. The receptors were gathered from a man younger than 30 in good health.

The rearrangement joins TRBV7-4 to TRBJ1-1, with TRBD1 as a possible D gene (5 bases). Per germline, CDR1 SGHVT and CDR2 SQSDAQ. The V end lost 5 bases, the J end lost 1 base, and 11 bases lay between the germline ends. CDR3 length equals 14 residues. The CDR3 DNA sequence: TGTGCCAGCAGCCCACGACAGCAGAACACTGAAGCTTTCTTT. Protein product: CASSPRQQNTEAFF.

This clone was detected once. V and J are TRBV6-1 and TRBJ2-1, with 9 bases aligning to TRBD2. Germline CDR1 MNHNS, CDR2 SASEGT. After removal of 7 bases from V and 2 bases from J, the junction contained 3 bases not matched to a gene. The CDR3 totals 14 residues. The CDR3 protein is CASKQRGAYNEQFF. CDR3 nucleotides: TGTGCCAGCAAACAGCGGGGGGCCTACAATGAGCAGTTCTTC.

The chain joins TRBV7-9 to TRBJ2-7, with D possibly TRBD1 on 6 matching bases. Per the germline V gene, CDR1 is SEHNR and CDR2 is FQNEAQ (reference sequence). The germline V and J ends were trimmed by 8 bases and 4 bases, with 12 bases remaining between them. There are 12 residues in the CDR3. CDR3 DNA: TGTGCCAGCGAAGGGGGTCTTTACGAGCAGTACTTC. It is translated as CASEGGLYEQYF.

The chain links TRBV27 to TRBJ1-5, with a weak D call TRBD1 (5 bases). The germline gives CDR1 MNHEY, CDR2 SMNVEV (reference sequence). Trimming removed 5 bases from V and 8 bases from J, with 16 bases in between. This CDR3 has 14 amino acids. The CDR3, as DNA: TGTGCCAGCAGTCCGCGGGGGGATGCGGAGCCCCAGCATTTT. Protein sequence: CASSPRGDAEPQHF.

The CDR3 spells CASSGLAGNNEQFF. Written as DNA, the CDR3 is TGTGCCAGCAGCGGACTAGCGGGGAACAATGAGCAGTTCTTC. This chain joins TRBV5-4 and TRBJ2-1; 12 bases are shared with TRBD2. The V segment lost 4 bases and the J segment 5 bases; nucleotides outside the gene matches: 1. This CDR3 region has 14 residues. Per germline, CDR1 SGHNT and CDR2 YYREEE (reference sequence). Full variable domain (rest looked up from reference TRBV5-4 and TRBJ2-1): ETGVTQSPTHLIKTRGQQVTLRCSSQSGHNTVSWYQQALGQGPQFIFQYYREEENGRGNFPPRFSGLQFPNYSSELNVNALELDDSALYLCASSGLAGNNEQFFGPGTRLTVL.

This chain joins TRBV27 and TRBJ2-5, with 7 bases aligning to TRBD1. The CDR3 is 14 amino acids. V lost 2 bases to trimming and J lost 2 bases; unmatched junction nucleotides: 2. Germline CDR1 is MNHEY and CDR2 is SMNVEV (reference sequence). DNA of the CDR3: TGTGCCAGCAGTTTAGGACAGGAACAAGAGACCCAGTACTTC. It specifies CASSLGQEQETQYF.

As for this clone: Other DNA variants within this sample encode the same CDR3. The chain uses TRBV10-3 and TRBJ1-2; D gene uncertain. Germline V gene data show CDR1 as ENHRY and CDR2 as SYGVKD. The CDR3 extends over 14 amino acids. Trimming took 2 bases from V and 1 from J, leaving 8 bases between them. In DNA form, the CDR3 reads TGTGCCATCAGTGAGGAAGGGCGTAACTATGGCTACACCTTC. This gives the protein CAISEEGRNYGYTF.